Below, 23 T cell receptor beta chains from the same sample are listed, as sequenced in a study of T cells in Graves' hyperthyroidism and ophthalmopathy. The TCR beta CDR3 regions underwent amplification using RNA transcripts as the source. During a first-round RT-PCR of the TCR CDR3, the HTBI primer set was used. TCRdb itself ran the multiplex PCR reads through MiXCR, one entry per CDR3 protein. The sample has approximately 690,000 distinct CDR3 sequences, about 14% seen once. The source material was blood. All receptors come from a woman between 45 and 60 years old with Graves' ophthalmopathy.

J is TRBJ2-7 and V is TRBV10-3; 10 positions agree with TRBD1. This CDR3 has 14 residues. V shed 3 bases and J 5 bases; nucleotides not matched to a gene: 4. Per germline, CDR1 ENHRY and CDR2 SYGVKD. In DNA, the CDR3 is TGTGCCATCAGTGATAGGGACAGGGGCCACGAGCAGTACTTC. Protein product: CAISDRDRGHEQYF.

There are many counts of this clonotype. The V call is TRBV7-3, the J call TRBJ2-7; 11 bases fit TRBD2. The CDR3 length is 19 residues. V gave up 6 bases and J gave up 1 base; unmatched junction bases: 17. Germline loops: CDR1 SGHTA, CDR2 FQGTGA. The CDR3 loop is CASRYPGGLAVFSSYEQYF. Here the CDR3 DNA reads TGTGCCAGCAGATATCCCGGGGGACTAGCGGTATTCTCTTCCTACGAGCAGTACTTC.

The rearrangement uses TRBV10-3 and TRBJ2-5; TRBD2 matches at 11 bases. The J segment lost 4 bases and the V segment lost 10 bases, leaving 2 bases of the junction unmatched. The CDR3 consists of 12 residues. CDR1 and CDR2 from the germline V gene are ENHRY and SYGVKD. The CDR3 DNA reads as TGTGCCACGGGACTAGCGGCAGAGACCCAGTACTTC. This translates into CATGLAAETQYF.

This clonotype was counted a few times. The chain is built from TRBV6-5 and TRBJ2-7; 8 nucleotides agree with TRBD2. This CDR3 comprises 14 residues. The trim removed 2 bases at V and 5 bases at J, leaving 5 bases unmatched. CDR1 and CDR2 from the germline V gene are MNHEY and SVGAGI. CDR3 nucleotide sequence: TGTGCCAGCAGTTACCTAGCGGGTCCCCACGAGCAGTACTTC. The encoded protein is CASSYLAGPHEQYF.

The V and J genes are TRBV7-2 and TRBJ2-2; D gene unclear. This CDR3 has 15 amino acids. V was trimmed by 1 base and J by 1 base, leaving 7 bases between them. Looked up from germline, CDR1 is SGHTA and CDR2 is FQGNSA. The CDR3 nucleotides are TGTGCCAGCAGCTTAGGGGTTCAGAACACCGGGGAGCTGTTTTTT. The encoded protein is CASSLGVQNTGELFF.

This clonotype appeared many times. This rearrangement joins TRBV2 to TRBJ2-7, with no clear D. V gave up 6 bases and J gave up 2 bases, with 8 bases separating them. CDR3 size: 12 residues. Germline V gene data show CDR1 as SNHLY and CDR2 as FYNNEI. The CDR3 protein is CASSRQAYEQYF. The CDR3 region has the DNA TGTGCCAGCAGCAGACAAGCCTACGAGCAGTACTTC. The full variable domain, with the rest looked up from reference TRBV2 and TRBJ2-7, is EPEVTQTPSHQVTQMGQEVILRCVPISNHLYFYWYRQILGQKVEFLVSFYNNEISEKSEIFDDQFSVERPDGSNFTLKIRSTKLEDSAMYFCASSRQAYEQYFGPGTRLTVT.

This clonotype came up a few times. V and J are TRBV20-1 and TRBJ2-7; no clear D. The CDR3 runs 12 residues. Germline V lookup: CDR1 DFQATT, CDR2 SNEGSKA (reference sequence). The germline V and J ends were trimmed by 0 bases and 7 bases, with 10 bases remaining between them. The CDR3 sequence is CSARDLGLEQYF. The CDR3 bases are TGCAGTGCTAGAGATCTAGGCCTAGAGCAGTACTTC.

V usage is TRBV25-1 and J usage is TRBJ2-7; tentative D call: TRBD1 (5 bases). Germline V gives CDR1 MGHDK, CDR2 SYGVNS. V was trimmed by 1 base and J by 6 bases, leaving 13 bases between them. The length of the CDR3 is 14 residues. DNA for the CDR3: TGTGCCAGCAGTGAATTAGCTGGCAGGGTCGAGCAGTACTTC. Translating gives CASSELAGRVEQYF.

This clonotype was counted a few times. A much larger clone differs from this one at a single base, so this may be a read error. The chain combines TRBV11-2 with TRBJ2-7, with 10 bases that match TRBD2. Germline V gene data show CDR1 as SGHAT and CDR2 as FQNNGV. The CDR3 runs to 15 residues. The CDR3 sequence is CASSLEPGLALERYF. CDR3 in DNA: TGTGCCAGCAGCTTAGAGCCGGGACTAGCGCTCGAGCGGTACTTC.

This clonotype was picked up many times. The chain has TRBV27 and TRBJ1-2; 7 nucleotides line up with TRBD1. The CDR3 spans 14 residues. The V and J ends lost 5 bases and 8 bases, in that order; junction bases with no gene match: 11. The germline CDR1 and CDR2 sequences are MNHEY and SMNVEV (reference sequence). CDR3 bases: TGTGCCAGCAGTCTTAGGGGGCAGGCGATCGGCTACACCTTC. Translation: CASSLRGQAIGYTF.

The sample holds a few counts of this clonotype. The gene calls are TRBV5-4 and TRBJ2-5, with 7 bases matching TRBD2. J was trimmed by 5 bases and V by 4 bases; bases with no gene match: 8. Germline assignment: CDR1 SGHNT and CDR2 YYREEE (reference sequence). This CDR3 is 14 amino acids long. In nucleotides, the CDR3 is TGTGCCAGCAGCACCCGGGGGGTTGGGGAGACCCAGTACTTC. It codes for CASSTRGVGETQYF.

This clonotype was detected ten times or more. The chain couples TRBV28 to TRBJ1-5, with a possible D match to TRBD1 (6 bases). Trimming took 2 bases from V and 0 from J, leaving 14 bases between them. The germline gives CDR1 MDHEN, CDR2 SYDVKM. The CDR3 sequence is 17 residues long. The CDR3 region is CASSLTQGKYSNQPQHF. The CDR3 bases are TGTGCCAGCAGTTTAACACAGGGAAAATATAGCAATCAGCCCCAGCATTTT.

In this sample, this clonotype turned up a few times. Without the conserved terminal phenylalanine or tryptophan, this CDR3 likely stems from a read error. V gene TRBV20-1 combines with J gene TRBJ1-1; D gene uncertain. Germline CDR1 DFQATT, CDR2 SNEGSKA (reference sequence). The CDR3 is 14 residues long. V was trimmed by 6 bases and J by 5 bases, leaving 19 bases between them. The chain's CDR3 is CSAPTASSHTEAFL. In DNA form, the CDR3 reads TGCAGTGCCCCTACTGCGTCATCGCATACTGAAGCTTTCCTT.

This clonotype has a count of ten or more. The chain employs TRBV5-1 and TRBJ2-1, with D uncertain. The ends were cut back, 0 bases at V and 5 bases at J, with 9 bases in the middle. The V gene's germline CDR1 is SGHRS and CDR2 YFSETQ. The CDR3 has 14 residues. For the CDR3, the DNA is TGCGCCAGCAGCTTGGAGGCAAATAACAATGAGCAGTTCTTC. Translation: CASSLEANNNEQFF. Using reference TRBV5-1 and TRBJ2-1 for the parts outside the CDR3, the full variable domain is KAGVTQTPRYLIKTRGQQVTLSCSPISGHRSVSWYQQTPGQGLQFLFEYFSETQRNKGNFPGRFSGRQFSNSRSEMNVSTLELGDSALYLCASSLEANNNEQFFGPGTRLTVL.

This clonotype has just one count. The chain combines TRBV12-5 with TRBJ1-2, with TRBD1 matching 7 bases. J gave up 2 bases and V 6 bases, and 3 bases lay outside the gene matches. Germline-derived CDR1 and CDR2 are LGHNT and FRNRAP. The length of the CDR3 is 13 residues. The CDR3 loop is CASGSDRNYGYTF. In DNA, the CDR3 is TGTGCTAGTGGATCGGACAGGAACTATGGCTACACCTTC. The whole variable domain, filled in from reference TRBV12-5 and TRBJ1-2, reads DARVTQTPRHKVTEMGQEVTMRCQPILGHNTVFWYRQTMMQGLELLAYFRNRAPLDDSGMPKDRFSAEMPDATLATLKIQPSEPRDSAVYFCASGSDRNYGYTFGSGTRLTVV.

In its sample, this clonotype was seen many times. V and J are TRBV6-2 or TRBV6-3 and TRBJ1-5; tentatively, D is TRBD1 (6 bases). Trimming removed 5 bases from V and 3 bases from J, with 11 bases in between. There are 14 residues in the CDR3. From germline, CDR1 is MNHEY and CDR2 SVGEGT. As DNA, the CDR3 is TGTGCCAGCAGTATCCGGGACATCAATCAGCCCCAGCATTTT. The encoded protein is CASSIRDINQPQHF.

This clonotype was counted a few times. The chain recombines TRBV4-1 with TRBJ1-5; 9 positions match TRBD1. Trimming took 4 bases from V and 3 from J; bases not matched to a gene: 7. Germline loops: CDR1 MGHRA, CDR2 YSYEKL. CDR3 length: 16 amino acids. In DNA, the CDR3 is TGCGCCAGCAGCCTCCGACAGGGGGAGTACAATCAGCCCCAGCATTTT. Protein: CASSLRQGEYNQPQHF.

This clonotype has ten or more counts. This sequence joins TRBV7-8 and TRBJ2-3; 12 bases agree with TRBD2. The junction had 13 bases not matched to a gene; V was cut back by 1 base and J by 5 bases. The CDR3 extends over 19 amino acids. Germline loops: CDR1 SGHVS, CDR2 FQNEAQ. The CDR3 reads CASSLESLAGGPPGDTQYF. In nucleotides, the CDR3 is TGTGCCAGCAGCTTAGAGTCGCTAGCGGGAGGGCCTCCGGGAGATACGCAGTATTTT.

This clonotype was recorded at least ten times. The genes are TRBV5-1 and TRBJ1-1; D is possibly TRBD1 (6 bases). The CDR3 consists of 13 residues. Germline V gene data show CDR1 as SGHRS and CDR2 as YFSETQ. With 4 bases removed from V and 7 bases from J, the gap between germline ends came to 14 bases. CDR3 sequence reads: CASSVGQNSEAFF. CDR3 DNA: TGCGCCAGCAGCGTCGGACAGAATAGTGAAGCTTTCTTT.

This clonotype was observed many times. The chain joins TRBV5-1 to TRBJ2-5; 7 nucleotides line up with TRBD1. The CDR3 is 14 amino acids. With 4 bases clipped from V and 3 bases from J, the junction kept 6 bases outside the gene matches. Germline V gives CDR1 SGHRS, CDR2 YFSETQ. The CDR3 spells CASSLMGTEETQYF. CDR3 nucleotide sequence: TGCGCCAGCAGCCTGATGGGGACAGAAGAGACCCAGTACTTC.

J is TRBJ2-1 and V is TRBV7-9; 11 bases are a match to TRBD2. This CDR3 is 16 amino acids long. V was pared by 1 base and J by 7 bases, with 6 bases of the junction left unmatched. The germline V gene encodes CDR1 SEHNR and CDR2 FQNEAQ (reference sequence). DNA for the CDR3: TGTGCCAGCAGCTTAGGGGTTAGCGGGAGGGGGAATGAGCAGTTCTTC. This translates into CASSLGVSGRGNEQFF.

This clonotype was seen at least ten times. The CDR3 here is CASSSDRGQVKLFF. CDR3 DNA sequence: TGTGCCAGCAGCTCGGACAGGGGACAGGTTAAACTGTTTTTT. The V gene is TRBV11-2, the J gene TRBJ1-4; TRBD1 agrees at 9 bases. Germline CDR1 is SGHAT and CDR2 is FQNNGV. The V segment lost 4 bases and the J segment 11 bases; nucleotides outside the gene matches: 8. This CDR3 region has 14 residues.

The CDR3 is CASSEGAGASSSTDTQYF. The CDR3 DNA reads TGTGCCAGCAGTGAAGGGGCGGGAGCATCCTCTAGCACAGATACGCAGTATTTT. The J gene is TRBJ2-3, the V gene TRBV6-1, with TRBD2 identical over 7 bases. V was clipped by 1 base and J by 0 bases; unmatched bases: 10. Germline V gene data show CDR1 as MNHNS and CDR2 as SASEGT. The CDR3 sequence is 18 residues long.